The rows below give T cell receptor beta chains drawn from one sample of a study of CD8 T cells in ankylosing spondylitis. TCRdb redid the calling of the 5' RACE reads with MiXCR, one entry per CDR3 protein. The sample contains 340,000 or so distinct CDR3 sequences, approximately 14% of which appear only once. The specimen sequenced was blood, either unsorted or a sorted T cell fraction (not recorded which). These receptors were collected from a male donor with ankylosing spondylitis or in good health (not recorded which). Both conserved end residues are part of each CDR3. Fields, in order: clone size, V gene, J gene, D gene, CDR3 DNA, CDR3 protein. D genes are given only for firm matches. Clone size is not always given. Where it is, it says once, few, many or a class for expanded clones.

abundance: -
v_gene: TRBV4-1
j_gene: TRBJ2-7
d_gene: TRBD1
CDR3nt: TGCGCCAGCAGCCAAGTCCCCGGGACAGGGCCCTACGAGCAGTACTTC
CDR3aa: CASSQVPGTGPYEQYF

abundance: few
v_gene: TRBV6-1
j_gene: TRBJ1-2
d_gene: -
CDR3nt: TGTGCCAGCAGTGTGCAGGGAGCGAACTATGGCTACACCTTC
CDR3aa: CASSVQGANYGYTF

abundance: -
v_gene: TRBV24-1
j_gene: TRBJ2-3
d_gene: TRBD2
CDR3nt: TGTGCCACCAGTGATTTCGGGAGGACAGATACGCAGTATTTT
CDR3aa: CATSDFGRTDTQYF

abundance: -
v_gene: TRBV3-1
j_gene: TRBJ2-5
d_gene: TRBD1
CDR3nt: TGTGCCAGCAGCCAAGAAACAGGGGGCCAGGAGACCCAGTACTTC
CDR3aa: CASSQETGGQETQYF

abundance: few
v_gene: TRBV6-1
j_gene: TRBJ2-3
d_gene: -
CDR3nt: TGTGCCAGCACGAAGCGGGTTGGAGATACGCAGTATTTT
CDR3aa: CASTKRVGDTQYF

abundance: -
v_gene: TRBV20-1
j_gene: TRBJ2-1
d_gene: TRBD2
CDR3nt: TGCAGTGCTAGAGGTAGCGGGGGGCAGTTCTTC
CDR3aa: CSARGSGGQFF

abundance: -
v_gene: TRBV11-2
j_gene: TRBJ2-5
d_gene: -
CDR3nt: TGTGCCAGCAACCAGGGGACTGGTAAGACCCAGTACTTC
CDR3aa: CASNQGTGKTQYF

abundance: many
v_gene: TRBV15
j_gene: TRBJ1-5
d_gene: -
CDR3nt: TGTGCCACCAGCAGAGATACGGGGCCTGATCAGCCCCAGCATTTT
CDR3aa: CATSRDTGPDQPQHF

abundance: -
v_gene: TRBV7-2
j_gene: TRBJ1-2
d_gene: -
CDR3nt: TGTGCCAGCAGCTTAGACCGACAGGCAGCACTCTATGGCTACACCTTC
CDR3aa: CASSLDRQAALYGYTF

abundance: few
v_gene: TRBV11-2
j_gene: TRBJ1-1
d_gene: -
CDR3nt: TGTGCCAGCAGCTTAGAGCGGAGCACTGAAGCTTTCTTT
CDR3aa: CASSLERSTEAFF

abundance: few
v_gene: TRBV11-2
j_gene: TRBJ2-6
d_gene: TRBD2
CDR3nt: TGTGCCAGCAGCCCCGGGACTAGCGGGAGAGCCAACGTCCTGACTTTC
CDR3aa: CASSPGTSGRANVLTF

abundance: -
v_gene: TRBV7-2
j_gene: TRBJ2-1
d_gene: -
CDR3nt: TGTGCCACCAAGGTGGGGGAATACAATGAGCAGTTCTTC
CDR3aa: CATKVGEYNEQFF

abundance: few
v_gene: TRBV20-1
j_gene: TRBJ2-4
d_gene: -
CDR3nt: TGCAGTGCTAGGCAAAACCGGGCCTCCGGATTGCAGTACTTC
CDR3aa: CSARQNRASGLQYF

abundance: -
v_gene: TRBV12-3/TRBV12-4
j_gene: TRBJ2-1
d_gene: -
CDR3nt: TGTGCCAGCAGTTTGGGGGCGCCCCCCCATGAGCAGTTCTTC
CDR3aa: CASSLGAPPHEQFF

abundance: many
v_gene: TRBV12-3/TRBV12-4
j_gene: TRBJ2-1
d_gene: -
CDR3nt: TGTGCCAGCAGTTTAAGAGCGGTCGAGGACAATGAGCAGTTCTTC
CDR3aa: CASSLRAVEDNEQFF

abundance: -
v_gene: TRBV11-2
j_gene: TRBJ2-5
d_gene: -
CDR3nt: TGTGCCAGCAGCTTACCCCTTGGGAGGCAAGAGACCCAGTACTTC
CDR3aa: CASSLPLGRQETQYF

abundance: few
v_gene: TRBV4-1
j_gene: TRBJ2-2
d_gene: TRBD1
CDR3nt: TGCGCCAGCAGGTCTCCCGGGACAGGCGATACCGGGGAGCTGTTTTTT
CDR3aa: CASRSPGTGDTGELFF

abundance: many
v_gene: TRBV12-3/TRBV12-4
j_gene: TRBJ2-7
d_gene: -
CDR3nt: TGTGCCAGCAGCCCACGACGTACAGGTATCTACGAGCAGTACTTC
CDR3aa: CASSPRRTGIYEQYF

abundance: -
v_gene: TRBV29-1
j_gene: TRBJ1-2
d_gene: -
CDR3nt: TGCAGCGTTGCGGCGGGGCTGGGATATGGCTACACCTTC
CDR3aa: CSVAAGLGYGYTF

abundance: -
v_gene: TRBV12-3/TRBV12-4
j_gene: TRBJ1-4
d_gene: TRBD1
CDR3nt: TGTGCCAGCAGTTTCGGGGGGACAGCTAATGAAAAACTGTTTTTT
CDR3aa: CASSFGGTANEKLFF

abundance: -
v_gene: TRBV20-1
j_gene: TRBJ2-1
d_gene: TRBD2
CDR3nt: TGCAGTGCTAGAGATCCTAGCGGACACAATGAGCAGTTCTTC
CDR3aa: CSARDPSGHNEQFF

abundance: many
v_gene: TRBV12-5
j_gene: TRBJ2-7
d_gene: -
CDR3nt: TGTGCTAGTGGTTTGGTAGAGTACGAGCAGTACTTC
CDR3aa: CASGLVEYEQYF

abundance: -
v_gene: TRBV9
j_gene: TRBJ1-3
d_gene: TRBD1
CDR3nt: TGTGCCAGCATGAGGGGACAGGACTCTGGAAACACCATATATTTT
CDR3aa: CASMRGQDSGNTIYF

abundance: -
v_gene: TRBV5-1
j_gene: TRBJ2-3
d_gene: -
CDR3nt: TGCGCCAGCAGCTGGGGTCCAGTTCCCATCTCTAGCACAGATACGCAGTATTTT
CDR3aa: CASSWGPVPISSTDTQYF

abundance: -
v_gene: TRBV29-1
j_gene: TRBJ2-1
d_gene: TRBD1
CDR3nt: TGCAGCGTTCCGACAGGGAGCTCCTACAATGAGCAGTTCTTC
CDR3aa: CSVPTGSSYNEQFF

abundance: few
v_gene: TRBV7-2
j_gene: TRBJ2-1
d_gene: TRBD1
CDR3nt: TGTGCCAGCAGCTTCCCAGGGGGCACCTACAATGAGCAGTTCTTC
CDR3aa: CASSFPGGTYNEQFF

abundance: -
v_gene: TRBV5-6
j_gene: TRBJ2-2
d_gene: -
CDR3nt: TGTGCCAGCAGCCCCCGGTTCCCAACCGGGGAGCTGTTTTTT
CDR3aa: CASSPRFPTGELFF